A selection of T cell receptor beta chains follows, all from one sample in a study of CD8 T cells in Susac syndrome. TCRdb passed the immunoSEQ multiplex PCR reads through MiXCR, listing each CDR3 protein once. The sample contains 120,000 or so distinct CDR3 sequences, over 95% of which appear only once. Sequenced: CD4+ T cells from PBMCs. Source of these receptors: a human donor with Susac syndrome. The CDR3 runs from the conserved cysteine through the conserved F or W. D genes are given only for firm matches. Size is stated for part of the rows, as once, few or many counts, or as a class when the clone is expanded.

>-|TRBJ1-2|TRBV7-9|-
TGTGCCAGCAGCTTAGACACAATCAACGGAGGCTACACCTTC
CASSLDTINGGYTF
>-|TRBJ2-1|TRBV24-1|TRBD2
TGTGCCACCAGTGATTTTGGGACTAGCGGGTCCAATGAGCAGTTCTTC
CATSDFGTSGSNEQFF
>-|TRBJ2-7|TRBV27|-
TGTGCCAGCAGTTTATCGCGAATATCCGTCCACGAGCAGTACTTC
CASSLSRISVHEQYF
>-|TRBJ1-3|TRBV18|-
TGTGCCAGCTCACCAATCGCCAGGGGCTACTCTGGAAACACCATATATTTT
CASSPIARGYSGNTIYF
>once|TRBJ2-3|TRBV29-1|TRBD2
TGCAGCGTCAGGGGACTAGTAACAGATACGCAGTATTTT
CSVRGLVTDTQYF
>-|TRBJ2-3|TRBV11-1|-
TGTGCCAGCAGAAGGAATAGGGGGACAGATACGCAGTATTTT
CASRRNRGTDTQYF
>-|TRBJ1-4|TRBV29-1|TRBD1
TGCAGCGTCGGGGACCATCCAGGGGGGAGGGAAAAACTGTTTTTT
CSVGDHPGGREKLFF
>-|TRBJ1-2|TRBV9|-
TGTGCCAGCAGCCCCCAGGGTTCCGTCAACCTCTATGGCTACACCTTC
CASSPQGSVNLYGYTF
>-|TRBJ2-5|TRBV5-4|-
TGTGCCAGCAGCCTAAGACGAGGAGACCAAGAGACCCAGTACTTC
CASSLRRGDQETQYF
>once|TRBJ2-4|TRBV21-1|-
TGTGCCAGCAGCAAACCAACCATCCGTAACATTCAGTACTTC
CASSKPTIRNIQYF
>-|TRBJ1-2|TRBV7-2|-
TGTGCCAGCAGCTCGAGGCAGGCGAACTATGGCTACACCTTC
CASSSRQANYGYTF
>-|TRBJ1-1|TRBV3-1|-
TGTGCCAGCAGCCCTCGAACCGCCGAGGGGACTGAAGCTTTCTTT
CASSPRTAEGTEAFF
>-|TRBJ2-2|TRBV9|TRBD1
TGTGCCAGCAACAGGGGGAGCACCGGGGAGCTGTTTTTT
CASNRGSTGELFF
>-|TRBJ2-7|TRBV30|TRBD1
TGTGCCTGGAACAGGGGTTACGAGCAGTACTTC
CAWNRGYEQYF
>-|TRBJ2-7|TRBV20-1|-
TGCAGTGCTAGAGATCGTAGGGGCTGGGTCGGGGAGCAGTACTTC
CSARDRRGWVGEQYF
>-|TRBJ2-3|TRBV20-1|TRBD2
TGCAGTGCCCGTAGGACTAGCTCAGATACGCAGTATTTT
CSARRTSSDTQYF
>-|TRBJ2-7|TRBV20-1|TRBD1
TGCAGTGCCCCCGGGACAGGGGTCTACGAGCAGTACTTC
CSAPGTGVYEQYF
>-|TRBJ2-5|TRBV27|-
TGTGCCAGCAGTTCCCATCTAGAGTTCGGGACCCAGTACTTC
CASSSHLEFGTQYF
>-|TRBJ2-7|TRBV12-3/TRBV12-4|-
TGTGCCAGCAGTTTTGACATCACCTACGAGCAGTACTTC
CASSFDITYEQYF
>-|TRBJ2-7|TRBV28|TRBD1
TGTGCCAGCAGTGAGGACAGGGGGCCCCATCCGTACTTC
CASSEDRGPHPYF
>-|TRBJ1-1|TRBV9|-
TGTGCCAGCAGCGTAGACGTGGGTCAGACTGAAGCTTTCTTT
CASSVDVGQTEAFF
>-|TRBJ1-1|TRBV6-2/TRBV6-3|-
TGTGCCAGCAGTTACTCCGGGAGAGAAGCTTTCTTT
CASSYSGREAFF
>-|TRBJ2-2|TRBV30|-
TGTGCCTGGAGCCCGCCCTTCGCCGGGGAGCTGTTTTTT
CAWSPPFAGELFF
>once|TRBJ1-1|TRBV5-4|-
TGTGCCAGCAGCCCCGTTGGGGGGAACACTGAAGCTTTCTTT
CASSPVGGNTEAFF
>-|TRBJ2-5|TRBV6-2/TRBV6-3|-
TGTGCCAGCAGTTACTCGGTATTTACCCAGTACTTC
CASSYSVFTQYF
>-|TRBJ2-1|TRBV4-1|-
TGCGCCAGCAGCCAGAGATCGCAGGGCAGCTACAATGAGCAGTTCTTC
CASSQRSQGSYNEQFF
>-|TRBJ1-2|TRBV6-6|TRBD1
TGTGCCAGCAGGGGACAGAGCTATGGCTACACCTTC
CASRGQSYGYTF
>-|TRBJ1-1|TRBV29-1|TRBD1
TGCAGCGTTGTAAGGGGGCCAGACCGGGCTTTCTTT
CSVVRGPDRAFF
>-|TRBJ2-7|TRBV5-8|TRBD2
TGTGCCAGCAGCTTGTTAGCTAGCGGGAAGTACGAGCAGTACTTC
CASSLLASGKYEQYF
>-|TRBJ2-3|TRBV10-3|-
TGTGCCACAGCCCCCGCGTCACCCACAGATACGGAGTATTTT
CATAPASPTDTEYF
>-|TRBJ2-7|TRBV7-8|TRBD1
TGTGCCAGCAGCTCAGGACAGGTATACGAGCAGTACTTC
CASSSGQVYEQYF
>-|TRBJ1-5|TRBV12-3/TRBV12-4|-
TGTGCCAGCAGTTTCAACAGGGCTCAGCCCCAGCATTTT
CASSFNRAQPQHF
>-|TRBJ2-1|TRBV11-2|TRBD2
TGTGCCAGCAGCTTGAACCTAGCGGGAGGTTCCTACAATGAGCAGTTCTTC
CASSLNLAGGSYNEQFF
>-|TRBJ1-3|TRBV3-1|-
TGTGCCAGCAGCCAGGCCGGGACCGGTGGAAACACCATATATTTT
CASSQAGTGGNTIYF
>-|TRBJ1-5|TRBV20-1|-
TGCAGTGCTAGTGAGAGGAATAATTATGTTCAGCCCCAGCATTTT
CSASERNNYVQPQHF
>-|TRBJ2-5|TRBV7-6|-
TGTGCCAGCAGCTTTTTAGGCCACCAAGAGACCCAGTACTTC
CASSFLGHQETQYF
>-|TRBJ1-1|TRBV30|-
TGTGCCACGAGGTTAGGGTTCAACACTGAAGCTTTCTTT
CATRLGFNTEAFF
>-|TRBJ2-7|TRBV30|-
TGTGCCTGGGCAGGACAGCCAACCTACGAGCAGTACTTC
CAWAGQPTYEQYF
>-|TRBJ2-3|TRBV7-6|-
TGTGCCAGCAGCCGGAGGGCTAGCGGCACAGATACGCAGTATTTT
CASSRRASGTDTQYF
>-|TRBJ1-2|TRBV18|TRBD1
TGTGCCAGCTCAGGGGACAGGGGAAACTATGGCTACACCTTC
CASSGDRGNYGYTF
>-|TRBJ2-4|TRBV7-2|TRBD2
TGTGCCAGCAGCTTAAGGACTAGCGGGATTGGAGAGGCCAAAAACATTCAGTACTTC
CASSLRTSGIGEAKNIQYF
>-|TRBJ2-5|TRBV6-5|TRBD1
TGTGGGGGGACAGAAGAGACCCAGTACTTC
CGGTEETQYF
>-|TRBJ2-1|TRBV6-4|TRBD2
TGTGCCAGCAGTCCGAGCGGGAGCTTGAACAATGAGCAGTTCTTC
CASSPSGSLNNEQFF
>few|TRBJ1-1|TRBV30|-
TGTGCCTGGAGTCGAGGGATGAACACTGAAGCTTTCTTT
CAWSRGMNTEAFF
>-|TRBJ2-5|TRBV19|TRBD2
TGTGCCAGTAGTGGGCGGGGGGCGGAGACCCAGTACTTC
CASSGRGAETQYF
>-|TRBJ2-7|TRBV4-1|-
TGCGCCAGCAGCCAAGGCCCCAACGAGCAGTACTTC
CASSQGPNEQYF
>-|TRBJ2-5|TRBV5-4|TRBD1
TGTGCCAGCAGCGGCCTACAGGGGGCTAAAGAGACCCAGTACTTC
CASSGLQGAKETQYF
>-|TRBJ1-4|TRBV9|-
TGTGCCAGCAGCGTAGAAGGGACTAATGAAAAACTGTTTTTT
CASSVEGTNEKLFF
>-|TRBJ2-2|TRBV5-5|TRBD2
TGTGCCAGCAGCCTGGGAGGGATCAACACCGGGGAGCTGTTTTTT
CASSLGGINTGELFF
>-|TRBJ2-3|TRBV3-1|-
TGTGCCAGCAGCCAAGATGTGGCCCTTACGCAGTATTTT
CASSQDVALTQYF
>few|TRBJ1-4|TRBV7-2|TRBD1
TGTGCCAGCAGTTACCGGGACAGGGGATTAACTAATGAAAAACTGTTTTTT
CASSYRDRGLTNEKLFF
>-|TRBJ2-5|TRBV15|-
TGTGCCACCAGCAACAGGGCGCAAGAGACCCAGTACTTC
CATSNRAQETQYF
>-|TRBJ2-1|TRBV24-1|-
TGTGCCACCAGTGAGCGTTACAATGAGCAGTTCTTC
CATSERYNEQFF
>-|TRBJ2-7|TRBV6-5|-
TGTGCCAGCAGTTTCGACCCCCACGGGGACTACGAGCAGTACTTC
CASSFDPHGDYEQYF